Presented here are 18 T cell receptor beta chains from one specimen sequenced in a study of T cells in women clearing cervical HPV infection. Here immunoSEQ multiplex PCR was the method, and the copy in TCRdb shows in-frame clones only, minus some. The sample table includes tens of thousands of clones. The sample comprised blood buffy coat. The receptors stem from a woman aged 18-69 years with a cervical HPV16 infection that either progressed to CIN3+ or cleared (not recorded which).

Details on this clone: The junction and the germline gene differ at one end; a read error may be behind it. The read terminates 3 residues ahead of where the CDR3 ends, so the germline J gene completes it. This specimen includes other DNA sequences encoding the same CDR3. The chain recombines TRBV19 with TRBJ1-3; a possible D gene is TRBD1 (6 bases). The CDR3 has 14 amino acids. Germline V gene lookup returns CDR1 LNHDA and CDR2 SQIVND (reference sequence). CDR3 sequence reads: CASSNTGYGNTIYF. Incomplete CDR3 DNA: TGTGCCAGTAGTAATACAGGGTACGGAAACACT.

Turning to this clone: One end of the junction varies from germline; a read error may be responsible. Read coverage stops 3 residues before the CDR3 terminus; the germline J gene supplies the remainder. This CDR3 is also generated by other DNA sequences in the sample. V gene TRBV30 combines with J gene TRBJ1-3; D remains ambiguous. Germline V CDR1 and CDR2: GTSNPN, SVGIG (reference sequence). The length of the CDR3 is 15 residues. CDR3 bases read: TGTGCCTGGAGTCCTGACTGGTCCTCTGGAAACACG. Its translation: CAWSPDWSSGNT. The full CDR3 reads CAWSPDWSSGNTIYF.

Comment on this clone: The DNA ends 3 residues before the CDR3 does, and the rest of the CDR3 is filled in from the germline J gene. The rearrangement links TRBV7-2 to TRBJ1-2, with D unresolved. The CDR3 length is 14 residues. Germline CDR1 SGHTA, CDR2 FQGNSA. CDR3 DNA, as far as it was read: TGTGCCAGCAGTCCTCGCCGGAACACAGATACC. Amino acids: CASSPRRNTDT. In full, the CDR3 reads CASSPRRNTDTYTF. The complete variable domain, with remaining parts taken from reference TRBV7-2 and TRBJ1-2, reads GAGVSQSPSNKVTEKGKDVELRCDPISGHTALYWYRQSLGQGLEFLIYFQGNSAPDKSGLPSDRFSAERTGGSVSTLTIQRTQQEDSAVYLCASSPRRNTDTYTFGSGTRLTVV.

In the case of this clone: The read ends 3 residues early relative to the CDR3; the germline J gene fills the gap. The V gene is TRBV19, the J gene TRBJ1-2; 8 positions match TRBD1. Per the germline V gene, CDR1 is LNHDA and CDR2 is SQIVND (reference sequence). The CDR3 has 15 amino acids. CDR3 protein: CASSNHGTGPRGYTF. CDR3 DNA, as far as it was read: TGTGCCAGTAGTAACCACGGGACAGGCCCGCGAGGC. Together with reference TRBV19 and TRBJ1-2, the CDR3 gives the full variable domain: DGGITQSPKYLFRKEGQNVTLSCEQNLNHDAMYWYRQDPGQGLRLIYYSQIVNDFQKGDIAEGYSVSREKKESFPLTVTSAQKNPTAFYLCASSNHGTGPRGYTFGSGTRLTVV.

For this clone: The sequence runs out 3 residues before the end of the CDR3; the remainder is reconstructed from the germline J gene. The rearrangement links TRBV7-6 to TRBJ2-5; a weak D match, TRBD1 (7 bases). Germline V gives CDR1 SGHVS, CDR2 FNYEAQ. V lost 5 bases, J lost 4 bases, and 20 bases lay in between. The CDR3 extends over 16 amino acids. The CDR3 bases that were read are TGTGCCAGCAGCAATACGGGGGCAGGGGGTTTAGAGACC. It yields the protein CASSNTGAGGLET. The CDR3 in full is CASSNTGAGGLETQYF.

Concerning this clone itself: At one end the junction does not follow the germline gene, possibly because of a read error. The missing CDR3 end, 3 residues past where the read stops, is filled in from the germline J gene. The chain combines TRBV30 with TRBJ1-2; D is possibly TRBD1 (5 bases). The CDR3 covers 13 residues. In germline, CDR1 is GTSNPN, CDR2 SVGIG (reference sequence). CDR3 DNA (partial): TGTGCGTGGACTAGCGGGACCTCCTACGAC. Its translation is CAWTSGTSYD. Given in full, the CDR3 is CAWTSGTSYDYTF.

This clone counts as medium-sized by frequency. From the germline J gene comes the end of the CDR3, since the read stops 3 residues before it. The rearrangement links TRBV2 to TRBJ2-6; D is unresolved. Germline assignment: CDR1 SNHLY and CDR2 FYNNEI. This CDR3 contains 15 residues. The V and J ends lost 4 bases and 2 bases respectively, with 9 bases between them. Incomplete CDR3 DNA: TGTGCCAGCAGTGGATATCCTACTGGGGCCAACGTC. It translates to CASSGYPTGANV. The CDR3 in its entirety is CASSGYPTGANVLTF.

Worth noting for this clone: The read halts 3 residues ahead of the CDR3 end, with the missing end drawn from the germline J gene. The V and J genes are TRBV12-5 and TRBJ2-3; 10 nucleotides align to TRBD1. CDR1 is LGHNT, CDR2 FRNRAP, per germline. This CDR3 region has 15 residues. CDR3 protein: CASAPGQGRRQPQYF. CDR3 DNA, as far as it was read: TGTGCTAGTGCCCCGGGACAGGGGAGGCGGCAGCCG.

Notes on this clone: The CDR3 extends 3 residues past the end of the read, so its final part is completed from the germline J gene. This chain joins TRBV20-1 and TRBJ2-3; tentative D call: TRBD1 (6 bases). CDR1 is DFQATT, CDR2 SNEGSKA, per germline (reference sequence). This CDR3 is 13 amino acids long. The DNA read from the CDR3 is TGCAGTGCTAGAGTAACAGGGCTCGAGACG. This sequence encodes CSARVTGLET. The full CDR3 sequence reads CSARVTGLETQYF.

Note on this clone: The CDR3 end lies 3 residues beyond the end of the read and is filled in from the germline J gene. This chain uses TRBV20-1 with TRBJ1-1; 7 bases line up with TRBD1. Germline CDR1 is DFQATT and CDR2 is SNEGSKA (reference sequence). CDR3 size: 11 residues. V was clipped by 7 bases and J by 5 bases; unmatched bases: 4. The CDR3 here is CSGTGETEAFF. Incomplete CDR3 DNA: TGCAGTGGAACAGGGGAAACTGAA.

For this clone: Coverage ceases 3 residues before the CDR3 finishes, and the germline J gene fills in the end. The V and J genes are TRBV7-8 and TRBJ1-4; D is perhaps TRBD1 (5 bases). Germline V gene data show CDR1 as SGHVS and CDR2 as FQNEAQ. The CDR3 is 17 residues long. CDR3 protein: CASSSSGGSSYNSPLFF. Partial CDR3 DNA: TGTGCCAGCAGCTCATCGGGGGGGAGCTCCTATAATTCACCA.

To note about this clone: From the germline J gene comes the end of the CDR3, since the read stops 3 residues before it. The chain couples TRBV7-9 to TRBJ1-1; no clear D. Germline assignment: CDR1 SEHNR and CDR2 FQNEAQ (reference sequence). The CDR3 extends over 14 amino acids. Trimming removed 1 base from V and 5 bases from J, with 11 bases in between. This CDR3 reads CASSLGVSGTEAFF. Partial CDR3 DNA: TGTGCCAGCAGCTTAGGGGTATCGGGGACTGAA.

This CDR3 reads CASSTDREGEQYF. The covered CDR3 bases are TGTGCCAGCAGCACGGACAGGGAGGGCGAG. V gene TRBV7-8 combines with J gene TRBJ2-7, with TRBD1 as a possible D gene (8 bases). The read stops 3 residues short of the end of the CDR3; the missing end is completed from the germline J gene. The CDR3 length is 13 residues. Germline CDR1 is SGHVS and CDR2 is FQNEAQ. V was cut by 5 bases and J by 6 bases, with 14 bases left in between. Looking up the rest from reference TRBV7-8 and TRBJ2-7 gives the full variable domain: GAGVSQSPRYKVAKRGQDVALRCDPISGHVSLFWYQQALGQGPEFLTYFQNEAQLDKSGLPSDRFFAERPEGSVSTLKIQRTQQEDSAVYLCASSTDREGEQYFGPGTRLTVT.

Notes on this clone: Compared with germline, one end of the junction differs, possibly owing to a read error. Incomplete CDR3 DNA: TGTGCCTGCAGTGAAGCAATCACTGGCGGGAACAATGAG. Its translation: CACSEAITGGNNE. The full CDR3 sequence reads CACSEAITGGNNEQFF. This rearrangement joins TRBV6-1 to TRBJ2-1; possible D gene TRBD2, 6 bases. The CDR3 extends 3 residues past the end of the read, so its final part is completed from the germline J gene. From germline, CDR1 is MNHNS and CDR2 SASEGT. The CDR3 consists of 16 residues.

For this clone: The read is 3 residues too short to cover the CDR3 end, so that end is filled in from the germline J gene. V and J are TRBV20-1 and TRBJ2-7; 7 bases align to TRBD1. CDR3 length equals 13 residues. V lost 6 bases, J lost 4 bases, and 9 bases stayed unmatched. CDR1 is DFQATT, CDR2 SNEGSKA, per germline (reference sequence). CDR3 protein: CSAEEGGVYEQYF. The sequenced CDR3 bases are TGCAGTGCAGAGGAAGGGGGCGTTTACGAG.

Comments on this clone: The read stops 3 residues short of the end of the CDR3; the missing end is completed from the germline J gene. The chain has TRBV29-1 and TRBJ2-3, with no clear D. Germline V gene data show CDR1 as SQVTM and CDR2 as ANQGSEA. CDR3 size: 11 residues. V was pared by 2 bases and J by 5 bases, with 5 bases between. CDR3 DNA (partial): TGCAGCGTTGAAATTCTAGATACG. It specifies CSVEILDT. The full CDR3 sequence reads CSVEILDTQYF.

With respect to this clone: The read ends 3 residues before the CDR3 terminus; that terminus is restored from the germline J gene. The chain joins TRBV7-2 to TRBJ2-4; the match to TRBD1 covers 8 bases. The CDR3 covers 15 residues. Looked up from germline, CDR1 is SGHTA and CDR2 is FQGNSA. The part of the CDR3 DNA that was read is TGTGCCAGCAGCTTAGCGGGGGACAGGATCTATGGT. This codes for CASSLAGDRIYG. The whole CDR3 reads CASSLAGDRIYGQYF.

Points on this clone: The CDR3 end falls 3 residues outside the read, so it is completed with the germline J gene. This sequence joins TRBV9 and TRBJ2-1; TRBD1 matches 8 bases. CDR3 length: 14 amino acids. The V gene end was trimmed by 3 bases and the J gene end by 8 bases; junction bases not matched to a gene: 7. In germline, CDR1 is SGDLS, CDR2 YYNGEE. CDR3 DNA (partial): TGTGCCAGCAGCGGAGGACAGGGTAACGATGAG. Residues: CASSGGQGNDE. The whole CDR3 protein is CASSGGQGNDEQFF.